This T cell receptor (beta chain) was observed in a study of human T cells and chemical hapten exposure listed by TCRdb under 2021. Notes on the research overall: For sensitization, 2% DPC in acetone was applied to a roughly 2 cm by roughly 2 cm area of upper inner arm skin. Patch testing was performed on the upper back with Finn chambers containing 0.01% DPC, and the patch tests were scored after 6 days according to International Contact Dermatitis Research Group standards. Blood samples were taken from patients before sensitization (week 0) and at 2, 6 and about 24 weeks after DPC sensitization. Peripheral blood TCR repertoire changes were tracked in vivo in alopecia patients during primary and secondary sensitization to the hapten diphenylcyclopropenone (DPC). Alopecia areata with under or over 50% scalp involvement, alopecia totalis and alopecia universalis were represented in the patient cohort, which was mostly female. Libraries were combined into a pool for sequencing, and differences in TCR yield between samples came mainly from small differences in library volumes within the pool. Throughout the study period of roughly 24 weeks, patients also received therapeutic DPC doses to the scalp every week. Under 30 alopecia patients gave blood for TCR sequencing at one to four time points (pre-sensitization, 2, 6 and 24 weeks). What the study reported, not specific to this receptor: Because every patient had alopecia, a presumed autoimmune disease, the patients' immune response might differ from that of healthy individuals. After repeated subsampling, changes were observed in the strength of the expansion versus patch-test correlation and in the threshold at which the correlation became significant. The number of TCRs above 1 in 1000 frequency did not change with DPC sensitization; there was no evidence of global repertoire structure alterations. A positive correlation was found between the number of PT1 expanded TCRs and patch test score, with significance reached at thresholds 8, 16 and 32 but not 4. Compared with pre-sensitization or healthy control sets, expanded TCRs formed significantly more large CDR3 similarity clusters, which is consistent with antigen-driven responses.

Receptor libraries were prepared by RACE. TCRdb records NextSeq 500 as the sequencer. During library preparation, unique molecular identifiers were attached to individual cDNA molecules so that TCRs could be counted in a quantitative, reproducible way. For every blood RNA sample, sequencing covered both the TCR alpha and TCR beta chains. The original methods were these. A median of around 100,000 TCRs per sample was observed, with a range of about 20,000 to 690,600. The Decombinator software suite was used to annotate the V, J and CDR3 of the TCR reads. For PS versus PT1 abundance plots, all samples were subsampled to the same number of TCRs (28,000). TCRs were defined as expanded if absent before sensitization and observed at least eight times at the 2-week time point. Using fastp trimming at Q25 and MiXCR clonotype assembly, TCRdb reanalyzed the public sequencing data and kept in-frame beta chains. Rows matching on CDR3 protein sequence are summarized as one entry with the most common DNA and genes. In this record, the V and J calls reflect TCRdb's handling and not the investigators' own analysis. This sample comprises tens of thousands of distinct CDR3 sequences, 8.5% to 14% of them detected only once. The ten largest account for roughly 1.3% of the sample.

About this clonotype itself: It lacks a known antigen. Nothing much larger sits one base from this clone, and base qualities are not available.

This specimen's time point label, interpreted: patch test 3, about 24 weeks after DPC sensitization. The treatment or condition label, read with the paper, signifies: therapeutic diphenylcyclopropenone sensitization with weekly scalp DPC. At every patch-test visit, the blood draw took place before the patch test was put on. Patients were eligible if aged 18 to 70, diagnosed with alopecia and judged suitable for DPC therapy, and pregnant patients were excluded. Total RNA was extracted from unfractionated whole blood collected in Tempus Blood RNA tubes. This sequence was found in a woman aged 50 to 60 with alopecia areata. Some clones in this sample may be carry-over from other donors' samples. The sequenced sample was whole blood, obtained in connection with sensitization to the hapten diphenylcyclopropenone (DPC).

The CDR3 region reads CASSPAEGRFHSPLHF. In nucleotide form, the sequence is TGTGCCAGCTCACCTGCCGAGGGAAGGTTCCATTCACCCCTCCACTTT. This sequence uses TRBV18 and TRBJ1-6, with an unclear D gene assignment. The germline V gene supplies CDR1 KGHSH and CDR2 LQKENI. Trimming removed 3 bases from V and 8 bases from J, leaving 17 bases between the germline ends. Inclusive of the bounding cysteine and phenylalanine, the CDR3 is 16 residues long. CDR3 DNA is the only sequence kept; it has 48 bases, read in frame from the first base.